Described below is a single T cell receptor beta chain sequence and its context. This sample is drawn from a study of blood T cell repertoires in COVID-19. Profiling relied on immunoSEQ multiplex PCR, and the TCRdb table lists in-frame clones only, not all of them. The table shows about 210,000 clones, with approximately 78% occurring only once. The V and J ends lost 0 bases and 1 base, in that order; junction bases with no gene match: 8. Germline CDR1 is SNHLY and CDR2 is FYNNEI. The CDR3 length is 17 residues. Participants were aged roughly 18 to 90 years, lived in around 22 US areas, and enrolled virtually.

This TCR was recovered from a man aged 40-50 years who had recovered from COVID-19. The rearrangement joins TRBV2 to TRBJ2-5; TRBD1 matches 7 bases. The specimen was PBMCs or T cells enriched from blood (not recorded which). The CDR3 bases are TGTGCCAGCAGTGAAGCGGGGGTGACAGGGCTCCAAGAGACCCAGTACTTC. Encoded protein: CASSEAGVTGLQETQYF.